The 19 T cell receptor beta chains presented below share a single source sample, sequenced in a study of blood T cell repertoires in COVID-19. Measured with immunoSEQ multiplex PCR; TCRdb has only the in-frame clones, and not every one. The data contain over 100,000 clones, less than 90% of them singletons. The sample consisted of peripheral blood. These receptors all stem from a man older than 75 with acute or convalescent COVID-19.

J is TRBJ2-1 and V is TRBV10-2; 8 nucleotides align to TRBD2. This CDR3 has 14 residues. The V gene end was trimmed by 4 bases and the J gene end by 9 bases; junction bases not matched to a gene: 8. Germline V gene lookup returns CDR1 WSHSY and CDR2 SAAADI. The CDR3 spells CASSGTGGHTEQFF. The DNA for the CDR3 is TGCGCCAGCAGTGGGACGGGGGGGCATACTGAGCAGTTCTTC.

The chain links TRBV11-3 to TRBJ2-5; 11 nucleotides agree with TRBD2. Trimming removed 3 bases from V and 3 bases from J; junction bases left unmatched: 3. This CDR3 spans 15 amino acids. From germline, CDR1 is SGHNT and CDR2 YENEEA. CDR3 nucleotides: TGTGCCAGCAGCTTGGGACTAGCGGTCGAAGAGACCCAGTACTTC. It specifies CASSLGLAVEETQYF.

The J gene is TRBJ1-6, the V gene TRBV5-6, with D maybe TRBD1 (6 bases). CDR3 length equals 15 residues. Per the germline V gene, CDR1 is SGHDT and CDR2 is YYEEEE. V gave up 2 bases and J gave up 9 bases, with 15 bases separating them. For the CDR3, the DNA is TGTGCCAGCAGCTTAAGCTTTGGACAGAGTTCACCCCTCCACTTT. Residues: CASSLSFGQSSPLHF. The full variable domain, with the rest looked up from reference TRBV5-6 and TRBJ1-6, is DAGVTQSPTHLIKTRGQQVTLRCSPKSGHDTVSWYQQALGQGPQFIFQYYEEEERQRGNFPDRFSGHQFPNYSSELNVNALLLGDSALYLCASSLSFGQSSPLHFGNGTRLTVT.

The chain recombines TRBV5-4 with TRBJ2-2, with TRBD2 matching over 9 bases. Germline CDR1 is SGHNT and CDR2 is YYREEE (reference sequence). The length of the CDR3 is 18 residues. Trimming removed 1 base from V and 8 bases from J; junction bases left unmatched: 15. The CDR3 loop is CASSLHSLGGGAVGELFF. CDR3 sequence (DNA): TGTGCCAGCAGCTTGCACTCCCTTGGCGGGGGGGCCGTAGGGGAGCTGTTTTTT.

The chain is built from TRBV5-4 and TRBJ2-2, with TRBD2 matching 13 bases. From germline, CDR1 is SGHNT and CDR2 YYREEE (reference sequence). The CDR3 length is 16 residues. The J segment lost 7 bases and the V segment lost 2 bases, leaving 5 bases of the junction unmatched. CDR3 in amino acids: CASSLGLAGVVGELFF. Written as DNA, the CDR3 is TGTGCCAGCAGCTTAGGACTAGCGGGAGTGGTCGGGGAGCTGTTTTTT.

The chain uses TRBV5-6 and TRBJ2-5; possible D gene TRBD1, 6 bases. The CDR3 covers 13 residues. Deletions cut 4 bases from V and 7 bases from J, with 14 bases between. CDR1 and CDR2 (germline): SGHDT, YYEEEE. CDR3 DNA sequence: TGTGCCAGCAGCCAACAGGGCCCCGGGACCCAGTACTTC. Protein sequence: CASSQQGPGTQYF. The full variable domain, in which reference TRBV5-6 and TRBJ2-5 provide the parts outside the CDR3, is DAGVTQSPTHLIKTRGQQVTLRCSPKSGHDTVSWYQQALGQGPQFIFQYYEEEERQRGNFPDRFSGHQFPNYSSELNVNALLLGDSALYLCASSQQGPGTQYFGPGTRLLVL.

This rearrangement joins TRBV9 to TRBJ2-2; D remains unclear. Germline CDR1 and CDR2: SGDLS and YYNGEE. V was cut by 6 bases and J by 3 bases, with 15 bases left in between. The CDR3 consists of 15 residues. Written as DNA, the CDR3 is TGTGCCAGCAACATGCTAGGAAGCGACACCGGGGAGCTGTTTTTT. This codes for CASNMLGSDTGELFF.

The CDR3, as DNA: TGTGCCAGTACCTTAAACTCTGGAAACACCATATATTTT. Residues: CASTLNSGNTIYF. The chain employs TRBV19 and TRBJ1-3; D is unresolved. The V and J ends lost 7 bases and 0 bases respectively, with 7 bases between them. The CDR3 is 13 residues long. Germline V lookup: CDR1 LNHDA, CDR2 SQIVND (reference sequence).

This clone was observed a few times. This rearrangement joins TRBV5-1 to TRBJ1-6; 7 bases align to TRBD1. This CDR3 is built from 14 residues. J was trimmed by 8 bases and V by 4 bases; bases with no gene match: 6. Germline CDR1 and CDR2: SGHRS and YFSETQ. CDR3 sequence reads: CASSTDRVDSPLHF. DNA of the CDR3: TGCGCCAGCAGCACCGACAGGGTGGATTCACCCCTCCACTTT.

This clone occurred a few times. The CDR3 DNA reads as TGTGCCAGCAGCTCGGGGACTCGAAGCTCCTACAATGAGCAGTTCTTC. Translating it yields CASSSGTRSSYNEQFF. This rearrangement joins TRBV5-6 to TRBJ2-1; a possible D gene is TRBD2 (6 bases). Trimming shortened V by 3 bases and J by 0 bases, and 13 bases separated the two germline ends. CDR1 SGHDT and CDR2 YYEEEE come from the germline V gene. The CDR3 totals 16 residues.

The rearrangement links TRBV6-5 to TRBJ2-1; 10 bases are shared with TRBD1. The CDR3 is 12 amino acids. Trimming removed 6 bases from V and 10 bases from J; junction bases left unmatched: 3. The germline CDR1 and CDR2 sequences are MNHEY and SVGAGI. CDR3 amino acids: CASRGTGAEQFF. The CDR3 coding sequence is TGTGCCAGCAGGGGGACAGGGGCAGAGCAGTTCTTC.

This clone showed up just a few times. The chain is built from TRBV7-2 and TRBJ1-5; D uncertain. Germline V gene sequence: CDR1 SGHTA, CDR2 FQGNSA. There are 12 residues in the CDR3. V was cut by 8 bases and J by 4 bases, with 9 bases left in between. CDR3 loop: CASEEANQPQHF. Here the CDR3 DNA reads TGTGCCAGCGAAGAGGCAAATCAGCCCCAGCATTTT.

The chain is built from TRBV19 and TRBJ2-7, with D possibly being TRBD2 (5 bases). The germline V and J ends were trimmed by 7 bases and 7 bases, with 14 bases remaining between them. CDR1 is LNHDA and CDR2 is SQIVND in the germline V gene (reference sequence). There are 12 residues in the CDR3. The CDR3 DNA sequence: TGTGCCAGTAACTACGGACTCGGGGAGCAGTACTTC. Its translation: CASNYGLGEQYF. The full variable domain, in which reference TRBV19 and TRBJ2-7 provide the parts outside the CDR3, is DGGITQSPKYLFRKEGQNVTLSCEQNLNHDAMYWYRQDPGQGLRLIYYSQIVNDFQKGDIAEGYSVSREKKESFPLTVTSAQKNPTAFYLCASNYGLGEQYFGPGTRLTVT.

This rearrangement joins TRBV11-2 to TRBJ1-2, with 8 nucleotides matching TRBD1. Germline-derived CDR1 and CDR2 are SGHAT and FQNNGV. CDR3 length equals 14 residues. V lost 3 bases to trimming and J lost 3 bases; unmatched junction nucleotides: 3. The CDR3 spells CASSFSTGDYGYTF. The CDR3 coding sequence is TGTGCCAGCAGCTTTTCGACAGGGGACTATGGCTACACCTTC.

V is TRBV5-1 and J is TRBJ1-4, with 11 bases lining up with TRBD1. The CDR3 consists of 13 residues. CDR1 is SGHRS and CDR2 is YFSETQ in the germline V gene. V was clipped by 5 bases and J by 14 bases; unmatched bases: 8. The CDR3 loop reads CASRPGTGGGLFF. CDR3 sequence (DNA): TGCGCCAGCAGACCCGGGACAGGGGGTGGTCTGTTTTTT.

This chain joins TRBV12-3 or TRBV12-4 and TRBJ1-4; the D gene is possibly TRBD1 (6 bases). V lost 5 bases and J 8 bases, leaving 6 bases between the germline ends. CDR3 size: 11 residues. The CDR3 loop reads CASSQGEKLFF. CDR3 DNA: TGTGCCAGCAGTCAGGGGGAAAAACTGTTTTTT.

The rearrangement uses TRBV19 and TRBJ1-5; possible D gene TRBD1, 5 bases. The CDR3 covers 13 residues. The ends were cut back, 8 bases at V and 2 bases at J, with 10 bases in the middle. Germline V lookup: CDR1 LNHDA, CDR2 SQIVND (reference sequence). DNA of the CDR3: TGTGCCAGTGGGGGGATGGGCAATCAGCCCCAGCATTTT. Translation gives CASGGMGNQPQHF.

This rearrangement joins TRBV11-3 to TRBJ2-3; 9 nucleotides align to TRBD1. This CDR3 has 15 amino acids. Germline V lookup: CDR1 SGHNT, CDR2 YENEEA. The trim removed 5 bases at V and 1 base at J, leaving 4 bases unmatched. The CDR3 nucleotides are TGTGCCAGCAGCAACCGGGACAGGGGCACAGATACGCAGTATTTT. This sequence encodes CASSNRDRGTDTQYF.

The CDR3 protein is CASRRTSGPSYEQFF. For the CDR3, the DNA is TGTGCCAGCAGAAGGACTAGCGGCCCTAGCTATGAGCAGTTCTTC. The chain employs TRBV7-8 and TRBJ2-1; 10 nucleotides match TRBD2. With V trimmed by 6 bases and J by 8 bases, 10 bases remained unmatched. The CDR3 consists of 15 residues. Germline assignment: CDR1 SGHVS and CDR2 FQNEAQ.